The 20 T cell receptor beta chains presented below share a single source sample, sequenced in a study of blood T cell repertoires in COVID-19. Produced via immunoSEQ multiplex PCR; TCRdb's table is partial and in-frame only. The sample shows around 500,000 clones, roughly nine tenths of them seen only once. What was sequenced was PBMCs or T cells enriched from blood (not recorded which). These receptors all stem from a woman aged 55-69 years who had recovered from COVID-19.

This chain joins TRBV6-1 and TRBJ1-2, with 9 bases aligning to TRBD1. This CDR3 is 16 amino acids long. Germline-derived CDR1 and CDR2 are MNHNS and SASEGT. J lost 2 bases, V lost 2 bases, and 6 bases had no gene match. CDR3 in amino acids: CASSEPWGTGNYGYTF. The CDR3 region has the DNA TGTGCCAGCAGTGAACCCTGGGGGACAGGGAACTATGGCTACACCTTC.

The chain employs TRBV7-6 and TRBJ2-1; 9 nucleotides line up with TRBD2. V gave up 3 bases and J gave up 1 base; unmatched junction bases: 7. Germline V gene data show CDR1 as SGHVS and CDR2 as FNYEAQ. CDR3 length: 17 residues. This CDR3 is CASSLVLAGYSYNEQFF. For the CDR3, the DNA is TGTGCCAGCAGCTTGGTCCTAGCGGGGTATTCCTACAATGAGCAGTTCTTC.

As DNA, the CDR3 is TGTGCCAGCTCATCGGGACAGGCTGTCGAGCAGTACTTC. It is translated as CASSSGQAVEQYF. The chain uses TRBV18 and TRBJ2-7, with 8 bases aligning to TRBD1. Germline CDR1 KGHSH, CDR2 LQKENI. The J segment lost 6 bases and the V segment lost 5 bases, leaving 6 bases of the junction unmatched. CDR3 size: 13 residues.

The genes are TRBV24-1 and TRBJ2-2; TRBD2 is a possible D gene (5 bases). The V gene lost 9 bases and the J gene lost 1 base, with 11 bases spanning the gap. This CDR3 has 14 amino acids. Looked up from germline, CDR1 is KGHDR and CDR2 is SFDVKD. DNA for the CDR3: TGTGCCACCTCGCGGGCGGTGAACACCGGGGAGCTGTTTTTT. Translating gives CATSRAVNTGELFF.

The CDR3 DNA reads as TGTGCCAGCAGCTTAGACTACAGGGGATCCTCTGGAAACACCATATATTTT. Translated: CASSLDYRGSSGNTIYF. The rearrangement joins TRBV11-2 to TRBJ1-3; 7 nucleotides align to TRBD1. V was clipped by 0 bases and J by 0 bases; unmatched bases: 5. This CDR3 comprises 17 residues. Germline V gene data show CDR1 as SGHAT and CDR2 as FQNNGV.

As to this clone: This CDR3 is also generated by other DNA sequences in the sample. The chain carries TRBV11-3 and TRBJ2-7; D gene unclear. Germline V gene lookup returns CDR1 SGHNT and CDR2 YENEEA. Trimming removed 4 bases at V and 4 bases at J, with 5 bases between. The CDR3 covers 11 residues. CDR3 sequence reads: CASSSAYEQYF. The CDR3 DNA is TGTGCCAGCAGCTCAGCGTACGAGCAGTACTTC.

This chain connects TRBV5-6 to TRBJ1-6; D is perhaps TRBD1 (5 bases). CDR1 and CDR2 from the germline V gene are SGHDT and YYEEEE. The CDR3 spans 15 residues. Trimming took 2 bases from V and 7 from J, leaving 13 bases between them. This chain's CDR3 is CASSFRFGGNSPLHF. In DNA form, the CDR3 reads TGTGCCAGCAGCTTTAGATTCGGGGGGAATTCACCCCTCCACTTT.

This chain uses TRBV2 with TRBJ2-7; TRBD1 might be the D (5 bases). Trimming shortened V by 6 bases and J by 3 bases, and 18 bases separated the two germline ends. Looked up from germline, CDR1 is SNHLY and CDR2 is FYNNEI. The CDR3 loop spans 15 amino acids. The CDR3 DNA follows: TGTGCCAGCAGGGAGATCAGGGAAATCTTCTACGAGCAGTACGTC. Translating it yields CASREIREIFYEQYV.

This clone turned up a few times. The chain couples TRBV21-1 to TRBJ2-1; TRBD2 was called by the table and not checked on the DNA. TRBV21-1 is recorded as a pseudogene. The CDR3 is made up of 14 amino acids. The CDR3 DNA follows: TGTGCCAGCAGCGCACGGAGAATTTACAATGAGCAGTTCTTC. It codes for CASSARRIYNEQFF.

With regard to this clone: The junction departs from germline at one end; a sequencing error may be responsible. CDR3 nucleotide sequence: TGTGCCAACAGTTCACTAGGGACACTCTACGAGCAGTACTTC. Protein: CANSSLGTLYEQYF. The chain uses TRBV6-5 and TRBJ2-7; D may be TRBD1 (6 bases). CDR1 is MNHEY, CDR2 SVGAGI, per germline. The CDR3 sequence is 14 residues long.

The V and J genes are TRBV10-2 and TRBJ1-3; 7 nucleotides match TRBD1. CDR1 is WSHSY, CDR2 SAAADI, per germline. Unmatched junction bases numbered 4, after V lost 1 base and J lost 4 bases. The CDR3 runs 15 residues. DNA for the CDR3: TGCGCCAGCAGTGAGTTCGGGACAGCCGGAAACACCATATATTTT. This translates into CASSEFGTAGNTIYF.

This clone was observed once. The V call is TRBV6-2 or TRBV6-3, the J call TRBJ2-2; no clear D. The germline V gene encodes CDR1 MNHEY and CDR2 SVGEGT. The CDR3 runs to 13 residues. V lost 0 bases to trimming and J lost 4 bases, with 3 bases between them. The CDR3 bases are TGTGCCAGCAGTTACTCGAGCACCGGGGAGCTGTTTTTT. It codes for CASSYSSTGELFF.

V is TRBV14 and J is TRBJ1-6, with TRBD1 as a possible D gene (5 bases). The V gene lost 7 bases and the J gene lost 0 bases, with 7 bases spanning the gap. The CDR3 is 14 amino acids. The germline V gene has CDR1 SGHDN and CDR2 FVKESK. DNA of the CDR3: TGTGCCAGCATGGGGGGCTCCTATAATTCACCCCTCCACTTT. It is translated as CASMGGSYNSPLHF.

The chain joins TRBV2 to TRBJ2-3, with 9 bases fitting TRBD2. Germline V CDR1 and CDR2: SNHLY, FYNNEI. With 7 bases clipped from V and 3 bases from J, the junction kept 11 bases outside the gene matches. This CDR3 contains 16 residues. The CDR3 sequence is CASTLLPAGGTDTQYF. The CDR3 region has the DNA TGTGCCAGCACCCTTCTGCCCGCGGGGGGGACAGATACGCAGTATTTT.

The chain carries TRBV5-1 and TRBJ2-2; no clear D gene. The CDR3 totals 15 residues. V was trimmed by 4 bases and J by 0 bases, leaving 10 bases between them. From germline, CDR1 is SGHRS and CDR2 YFSETQ. CDR3: CASSPFTANTGELFF. DNA for the CDR3: TGCGCCAGCAGCCCCTTCACGGCGAACACCGGGGAGCTGTTTTTT.

This clone was observed once. The chain carries TRBV6-5 and TRBJ2-7, with D perhaps TRBD1 (5 bases). V was trimmed by 0 bases and J by 3 bases, leaving 12 bases between them. The CDR3 extends over 15 amino acids. CDR1 and CDR2 from the germline V gene are MNHEY and SVGAGI. The CDR3 nucleotides read TGTGCCAGCAGTTACTCCTCCCGACAGTTCTACGAGCAGTACTTC. Amino acids: CASSYSSRQFYEQYF.

V and J are TRBV24-1 and TRBJ2-1; 9 bases map to TRBD1. Per germline, CDR1 KGHDR and CDR2 SFDVKD. The CDR3 runs 15 residues. V lost 1 base and J lost 7; bases outside the gene matches: 4. DNA of the CDR3: TGTGCCACCAGTGATTTAACGGGACAGGGTAATGAGCAGTTCTTC. Its protein product is CATSDLTGQGNEQFF.

V is TRBV4-1 and J is TRBJ1-2; TRBD1 matches at 9 bases. The CDR3 totals 15 residues. CDR1 and CDR2 (germline): MGHRA, YSYEKL. V lost 0 bases and J lost 6; bases outside the gene matches: 5. The CDR3 sequence: CASSQDSGTGNGYTF. In DNA, the CDR3 is TGCGCCAGCAGCCAAGATTCCGGGACAGGGAATGGCTACACCTTC.

The chain couples TRBV14 to TRBJ1-2; TRBD1 is a possible D gene (6 bases). Trimming took off 1 base at V and 4 bases at J, with 16 bases between the two ends. The CDR3 totals 16 residues. CDR1 is SGHDN, CDR2 FVKESK, per germline. CDR3 DNA sequence: TGTGCCAGCAGCCAAGGCCCTATCGGCAGGGGCTATGGCTACACCTTC. Translated: CASSQGPIGRGYGYTF. The variable domain in full, with the rest retrieved from reference TRBV14 and TRBJ1-2, is EAGVTQFPSHSVIEKGQTVTLRCDPISGHDNLYWYRRVMGKEIKFLLHFVKESKQDESGMPNNRFLAERTGGTYSTLKVQPAELEDSGVYFCASSQGPIGRGYGYTFGSGTRLTVV.

Of note for this clone: Other DNA variants within this sample encode the same CDR3. The chain couples TRBV18 to TRBJ1-1, with D tentatively TRBD1 (6 bases). This CDR3 region has 15 residues. Trimming cost V 1 base and J 0 bases, with 9 bases left between them. Germline CDR1 reads KGHSH; CDR2 reads LQKENI. The CDR3 DNA reads TGTGCCAGCTCACCACGGGAGGGGGTGAACACTGAAGCTTTCTTT. Encoded protein: CASSPREGVNTEAFF.